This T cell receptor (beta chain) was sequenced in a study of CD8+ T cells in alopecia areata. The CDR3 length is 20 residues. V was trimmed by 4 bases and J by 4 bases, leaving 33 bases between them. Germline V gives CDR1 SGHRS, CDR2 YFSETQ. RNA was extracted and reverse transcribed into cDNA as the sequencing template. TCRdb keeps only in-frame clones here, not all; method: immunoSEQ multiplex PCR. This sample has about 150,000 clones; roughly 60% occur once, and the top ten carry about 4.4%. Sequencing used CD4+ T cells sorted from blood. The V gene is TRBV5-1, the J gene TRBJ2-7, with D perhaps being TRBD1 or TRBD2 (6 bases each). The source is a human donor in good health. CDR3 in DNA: TGCGCCAGCAGCCCTGCGGGGACCCGACTTCCCAGGGGAGAGAGGTACGAGCAGTACTTC. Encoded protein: CASSPAGTRLPRGERYEQYF.